Below, 26 T cell receptor beta chains from the same sample are listed, as sequenced in a study of shared clonotypes between healthy human individuals. Assay: immunoSEQ multiplex PCR; the TCRdb copy retains only in-frame clones and omits some. This table has more than 2 million clones, 85% to 95% appearing once. The naive CD8 population came from CD45RO-negative cells selected for CCR7, without terminally differentiated effector memory CD45RA+ cells. The sample taken for sequencing was naive CD8+ T cells sorted from blood. Receptor source: a man aged 18-30 years in good health.

Comments on this clone: Relative to the germline gene, one junction end is altered; a read error may explain this. The same CDR3 is also encoded by other DNA sequences in this sample. The V call is TRBV7-7, the J call TRBJ2-7; 9 nucleotides line up with TRBD2. Germline V gene data show CDR1 as SSHAT and CDR2 as FNYEAQ (reference sequence). The CDR3 is 13 residues long. This CDR3 reads CASSLAGSYEQYF. CDR3 coding DNA: TGTGCTAGCAGCCTAGCGGGGAGTTACGAGCAGTACTTC.

The rearrangement joins TRBV6-8 to TRBJ1-4; TRBD1 aligns across 12 bases. This CDR3 has 20 residues. V lost 5 bases and J lost 7; bases outside the gene matches: 20. Germline CDR1 reads MNHGY; CDR2 reads SAAAGT. The CDR3 is CASSPMLGQGAGGAVEKLFF. CDR3 bases: TGTGCCAGCAGTCCTATGCTGGGACAGGGGGCGGGGGGGGCAGTTGAAAAACTGTTTTTT.

The chain combines TRBV7-9 with TRBJ2-7; TRBD2 aligns across 8 bases. The CDR3 sequence is 14 residues long. The V segment lost 5 bases and the J segment 8 bases; nucleotides outside the gene matches: 11. Germline CDR1 reads SEHNR; CDR2 reads FQNEAQ (reference sequence). The CDR3: CASSLIREGPQQYF. The DNA of the CDR3 is TGTGCCAGCAGCCTTATCCGGGAGGGCCCCCAGCAGTACTTC.

The J gene is TRBJ2-7, the V gene TRBV27; tentatively, D is TRBD2 (6 bases). Trimming removed 8 bases at V and 7 bases at J, with 9 bases between. CDR3 length: 10 residues. Germline V gives CDR1 MNHEY, CDR2 SMNVEV (reference sequence). CDR3 nucleotide sequence: TGTGCCAGCGGACTATTTGAGCAGTACTTC. Encoded protein: CASGLFEQYF.

The chain combines TRBV9 with TRBJ2-7; 8 nucleotides line up with TRBD1. CDR1 SGDLS and CDR2 YYNGEE come from the germline V gene. This CDR3 region has 16 residues. V lost 3 bases, J lost 3 bases, and 11 bases stayed unmatched. For the CDR3, the DNA is TGTGCCAGCAGCGCAAACGACAGGGGAACTCTCTACGAGCAGTACTTC. Translating it yields CASSANDRGTLYEQYF.

The rearrangement links TRBV4-3 to TRBJ2-1; D is tentatively TRBD1 or TRBD2 (6 bases each). Germline CDR1 is LGHNA and CDR2 is YSLEER. The germline V and J ends were trimmed by 0 bases and 9 bases, with 15 bases remaining between them. The CDR3 runs 15 residues. CDR3 DNA sequence: TGCGCCAGCAGCCAAGATCTTGGAGGGGGAGGTGAGCAGTTCTTC. Its protein is CASSQDLGGGGEQFF.

This chain connects TRBV6-5 to TRBJ1-2, with a tentative D call TRBD1 (5 bases). The germline V and J ends were trimmed by 0 bases and 3 bases, with 8 bases remaining between them. CDR1 is MNHEY and CDR2 is SVGAGI in the germline V gene. The CDR3 covers 14 residues. The CDR3 DNA is TGTGCCAGCAGTTACTCAGGGGCCTACTATGGCTACACCTTC. Translation gives CASSYSGAYYGYTF.

This chain joins TRBV4-1 and TRBJ1-5; D uncertain. V was pared by 0 bases and J by 0 bases, with 12 bases between. The CDR3 is 17 residues long. Germline lookup yields CDR1 MGHRA and CDR2 YSYEKL. CDR3 residues: CASSQEAAAYSNQPQHF. CDR3 nucleotide sequence: TGCGCCAGCAGCCAAGAAGCGGCGGCCTATAGCAATCAGCCCCAGCATTTT.

This chain links TRBV2 with TRBJ2-7, with a weak D call TRBD1 (5 bases). Trimming shortened V by 11 bases and J by 6 bases, and 23 bases separated the two germline ends. The germline gives CDR1 SNHLY, CDR2 FYNNEI. This CDR3 spans 14 amino acids. The CDR3 sequence is CAGPRGQGSAEQYF. DNA of the CDR3: TGTGCCGGACCTCGTGGTCAGGGATCTGCCGAGCAGTACTTC.

This rearrangement joins TRBV9 to TRBJ2-3; D is unclear. Deletions cut 4 bases from V and 4 bases from J, with 19 bases between. This CDR3 is built from 16 residues. Germline-derived CDR1 and CDR2 are SGDLS and YYNGEE. CDR3 region: CASSPVAGGEADTQYF. DNA for the CDR3: TGTGCCAGCAGCCCCGTGGCCGGCGGTGAGGCAGATACGCAGTATTTT.

The gene calls are TRBV7-9 and TRBJ2-6; D remains ambiguous. Trimming removed 1 base from V and 0 bases from J, with 7 bases in between. CDR3 length: 16 residues. Germline V gives CDR1 SEHNR, CDR2 FQNEAQ (reference sequence). The CDR3 is CASSLEAYSGANVLTF. The CDR3 bases are TGTGCCAGCAGCTTAGAGGCCTACTCTGGGGCCAACGTCCTGACTTTC.

The rearrangement joins TRBV10-2 to TRBJ1-2, with a weak D call TRBD1 (5 bases). Germline CDR1 WSHSY, CDR2 SAAADI. The length of the CDR3 is 13 residues. V was pared by 6 bases and J by 5 bases, with 13 bases between. CDR3 nucleotide sequence: TGCGCCAGCAGCGGTTCGGGGCTGTATGGCTACACCTTC. Protein product: CASSGSGLYGYTF.

About this clone: The same CDR3 arises from other DNA sequences in this sample as well. This chain connects TRBV19 to TRBJ2-7, with TRBD1 identical over 8 bases. This CDR3 comprises 13 residues. Germline CDR1 is LNHDA and CDR2 is SQIVND (reference sequence). V trimming: 5 bases; J trimming: 2 bases; junction bases outside the gene matches: 2. In DNA form, the CDR3 reads TGTGCCAGTAGTCCAGGGGGCCCCTACGAGCAGTACTTC. Translating gives CASSPGGPYEQYF.

J is TRBJ1-2 and V is TRBV14, with TRBD1 matching 9 bases. J was trimmed by 5 bases and V by 4 bases; bases with no gene match: 2. This CDR3 spans 13 amino acids. Germline V CDR1 and CDR2: SGHDN, FVKESK. The CDR3 DNA sequence: TGTGCCAGCAGCCTCGGGACAGGGTATGGCTACACCTTC. Translating gives CASSLGTGYGYTF.

This chain links TRBV12-5 with TRBJ2-7; 9 nucleotides agree with TRBD2. The CDR3 is 14 residues long. J lost 4 bases, V lost 4 bases, and 5 bases had no gene match. Per the germline V gene, CDR1 is LGHNT and CDR2 is FRNRAP. The chain's CDR3 is CASGSGGRGYEQYF. The CDR3 nucleotides are TGTGCTAGTGGTTCGGGCGGGAGGGGATACGAGCAGTACTTC.

The rearrangement uses TRBV30 and TRBJ1-5; possibly TRBD1 for D (6 bases). The CDR3 consists of 15 residues. CDR1 GTSNPN and CDR2 SVGIG come from the germline V gene (reference sequence). V lost 2 bases to trimming and J lost 2 bases, with 13 bases between them. CDR3 sequence: CAWSLGGSGNQPQHF. Here the CDR3 DNA reads TGTGCCTGGAGTCTCGGGGGCTCGGGCAATCAGCCCCAGCATTTT.

For this clone: The sample holds other DNA sequences that translate to the same CDR3. The chain's CDR3 is CASSIVGGTYEQYF. CDR3 in DNA: TGTGCCAGTAGTATAGTAGGCGGTACCTACGAGCAGTACTTC. The genes are TRBV19 and TRBJ2-7, with unresolved D. This CDR3 is 14 amino acids long. The V end lost 1 base, the J end lost 2 bases, and 9 bases lay between the germline ends. CDR1 and CDR2 (germline): LNHDA, SQIVND (reference sequence).

The chain has TRBV4-3 and TRBJ1-1; no clear D gene. V shed 0 bases and J shed 10 bases, with 15 bases lying between them. Germline V lookup: CDR1 LGHNA, CDR2 YSLEER. The CDR3 has 14 amino acids. CDR3 sequence (DNA): TGCGCCAGCAGCCAAGATTCGAACAGCCAAAGAGCTTTCTTT. It is translated as CASSQDSNSQRAFF.

This chain joins TRBV5-6 and TRBJ2-5; D is uncertain. Germline loops: CDR1 SGHDT, CDR2 YYEEEE. This CDR3 is built from 12 residues. V was trimmed by 4 bases and J by 5 bases, leaving 9 bases between them. The CDR3 bases are TGTGCCAGCAGCGCCTCGGAGGAGACCCAGTACTTC. Translated: CASSASEETQYF. The full variable domain, in which reference TRBV5-6 and TRBJ2-5 provide the parts outside the CDR3, is DAGVTQSPTHLIKTRGQQVTLRCSPKSGHDTVSWYQQALGQGPQFIFQYYEEEERQRGNFPDRFSGHQFPNYSSELNVNALLLGDSALYLCASSASEETQYFGPGTRLLVL.

The chain links TRBV7-6 to TRBJ2-7; the D gene is possibly TRBD1 (5 bases). The CDR3 extends over 13 amino acids. Trimming took off 8 bases at V and 0 bases at J, with 11 bases between the two ends. Germline-derived CDR1 and CDR2 are SGHVS and FNYEAQ. DNA of the CDR3: TGTGCCAGCGGAACAGGCGACTCCTACGAGCAGTACTTC. Amino acids: CASGTGDSYEQYF.

This clone was detected once. The chain links TRBV30 to TRBJ2-2, with D possibly TRBD1 on 5 matching bases. Trimming took 0 bases from V and 3 from J, leaving 11 bases between them. The CDR3 covers 15 residues. Germline CDR1 is GTSNPN and CDR2 is SVGIG (reference sequence). CDR3 residues: CAWSVGAGYTGELFF. In DNA, the CDR3 is TGTGCCTGGAGTGTAGGGGCAGGGTACACCGGGGAGCTGTTTTTT.

Remarks on this clone: Other DNA sequences from this sample encode an identical CDR3 as well. J is TRBJ2-2 and V is TRBV11-2; D gene uncertain. V was clipped by 1 base and J by 8 bases, with 2 bases between them. Per germline, CDR1 SGHAT and CDR2 FQNNGV. The CDR3 is 11 amino acids. The CDR3 spells CASSLAGELFF. In DNA, the CDR3 is TGTGCCAGCAGCTTAGCTGGGGAGCTGTTTTTT.

This rearrangement joins TRBV27 to TRBJ2-1; 11 bases fit TRBD1. V shed 3 bases, J shed 8 bases, and the junction held 6 bases outside the gene matches. The CDR3 consists of 15 residues. Germline CDR1 MNHEY, CDR2 SMNVEV (reference sequence). The CDR3 here is CASSLGTGGWHEQFF. Written as DNA, the CDR3 is TGTGCCAGCAGTTTGGGGACAGGGGGTTGGCATGAGCAGTTCTTC.

This chain uses TRBV6-1 with TRBJ1-2, with D perhaps TRBD1 (5 bases). Germline CDR1 reads MNHNS; CDR2 reads SASEGT. The V end was cut by 4 bases, the J end by 8 bases, with 11 bases between. The CDR3 contains 12 residues. CDR3 residues: CASSGTREGYTF. The DNA for the CDR3 is TGTGCCAGCAGTGGGACACGGGAAGGCTACACCTTC.

As for this clone: At one boundary the junction diverges from the germline segment, which might be a read error. The chain carries TRBV4-1 and TRBJ1-2, with TRBD1 identical over 10 bases. The germline gives CDR1 MGHRA, CDR2 YSYEKL. This CDR3 has 16 residues. The chain's CDR3 is CASGQLRAPGTGDPLF. CDR3 DNA sequence: TGCGCCAGCGGGCAACTCAGAGCCCCCGGGACAGGGGACCCTCTCTTC.

This sequence joins TRBV7-6 and TRBJ2-1, with D possibly matching TRBD2 (6 bases). CDR1 SGHVS and CDR2 FNYEAQ come from the germline V gene. The CDR3 covers 14 residues. V lost 1 base and J 8 bases, leaving 12 bases between the germline ends. CDR3 coding DNA: TGTGCCAGCAGCTTAGGAGCCCCGGGGGATGAGCAGTTCTTC. Translating it yields CASSLGAPGDEQFF.